A single sample is the source of the 17 T cell receptor beta chains below, sequenced in a study of graft-versus-host responses after intestinal transplantation. Using immunoSEQ multiplex PCR, the repertoire was profiled, and TCRdb retains in-frame clones only, with some absent. Of about 110,000 clones listed, about 91% are singletons. Their cognate antigens are unknown. Here the sequenced sample was unstimulated CD4+ T cells sorted from spleen or lymph node cells, taken before transplant. The receptors here all came from a human donor who was the organ donor for an intestinal transplant.

The rearrangement joins TRBV6-5 to TRBJ2-7, with unresolved D. Per germline, CDR1 MNHEY and CDR2 SVGAGI. The CDR3 totals 13 residues. Trimming pared 5 bases from V and 0 bases from J, leaving 8 bases between. The CDR3 DNA sequence: TGTGCCAGCAGTGAAAGGACCTCCTACGAGCAGTACTTC. Amino acids: CASSERTSYEQYF.

This chain uses TRBV6-5 with TRBJ2-3; 7 bases are shared with TRBD1. The V gene's germline CDR1 is MNHEY and CDR2 SVGAGI. The J segment lost 4 bases and the V segment lost 4 bases, leaving 2 bases of the junction unmatched. This CDR3 region has 13 residues. CDR3 sequence (DNA): TGTGCCAGCAGTTTTCAGGGGGCAGATACGCAGTATTTT. This codes for CASSFQGADTQYF.

The rearrangement uses TRBV11-3 and TRBJ2-5; D is undetermined. V shed 4 bases and J shed 2 bases, with 8 bases lying between them. The length of the CDR3 is 13 residues. CDR1 SGHNT and CDR2 YENEEA come from the germline V gene. DNA for the CDR3: TGTGCCAGCAGCTCTAGGAAACAAGAGACCCAGTACTTC. This sequence encodes CASSSRKQETQYF.

V is TRBV19 and J is TRBJ1-2; D perhaps matches TRBD1 (5 bases). V was cut by 3 bases and J by 8 bases, with 13 bases left in between. CDR3 size: 13 residues. Germline V gene data show CDR1 as LNHDA and CDR2 as SQIVND (reference sequence). DNA of the CDR3: TGTGCCAGTAGTATGGGGGGGATTAAGGGCTACACCTTC. It codes for CASSMGGIKGYTF. The variable domain in full, with the rest retrieved from reference TRBV19 and TRBJ1-2, is DGGITQSPKYLFRKEGQNVTLSCEQNLNHDAMYWYRQDPGQGLRLIYYSQIVNDFQKGDIAEGYSVSREKKESFPLTVTSAQKNPTAFYLCASSMGGIKGYTFGSGTRLTVV.

In nucleotides, the CDR3 is TGTGCCAGCAGCTTGTATCACACGACAGGACGTAATCAGCCCCAGCATTTT. This codes for CASSLYHTTGRNQPQHF. The chain employs TRBV5-6 and TRBJ1-5; the D gene is possibly TRBD1 (6 bases). Per the germline V gene, CDR1 is SGHDT and CDR2 is YYEEEE. The CDR3 consists of 17 residues. The V end was cut by 1 base, the J end by 4 bases, with 18 bases between.

The rearrangement joins TRBV19 to TRBJ1-5; D is possibly TRBD1 (5 bases). Germline CDR1 LNHDA, CDR2 SQIVND (reference sequence). V lost 7 bases, J lost 0 bases, and 13 bases lay in between. CDR3 length: 15 amino acids. The chain's CDR3 is CASTGGQYSNQPQHF. The DNA for the CDR3 is TGTGCCAGTACGGGGGGTCAGTATAGCAATCAGCCCCAGCATTTT.

The chain links TRBV7-2 to TRBJ2-3, with a possible D match to TRBD2 (5 bases). Germline CDR1 SGHTA, CDR2 FQGNSA. The CDR3 has 17 residues. With 1 base removed from V and 7 bases from J, the gap between germline ends came to 21 bases. This chain's CDR3 is CASSLGVGLTVGNTQYF. Written as DNA, the CDR3 is TGTGCCAGCAGCTTAGGAGTAGGACTTACCGTTGGGAATACGCAGTATTTT.

The rearrangement uses TRBV5-1 and TRBJ2-3, with D unresolved. Germline CDR1 is SGHRS and CDR2 is YFSETQ. V shed 2 bases and J shed 3 bases, with 10 bases lying between them. This CDR3 contains 14 residues. This chain's CDR3 is CASSFSDRTDTQYF. CDR3 nucleotide sequence: TGCGCCAGCAGCTTCTCCGATAGGACAGATACGCAGTATTTT.

The chain carries TRBV21-1 and TRBJ2-5; the table assigns TRBD1, which was not confirmed against the DNA. The J call may not be correct, given that the DNA end is closer to TRBJ2-7. TRBV21-1 is designated a pseudogene. The CDR3 spans 12 residues. CDR3 nucleotide sequence: TGTGCCAGCAGCCGGGACACCTACGAGCAGTACTTC. It translates to CASSRDTYEQYF.

J is TRBJ2-3 and V is TRBV19, with no clear D. The V gene's germline CDR1 is LNHDA and CDR2 SQIVND (reference sequence). V was pared by 4 bases and J by 2 bases, with 22 bases between. The CDR3 has 18 amino acids. DNA of the CDR3: TGTGCCAGTAGTAGCTACGCGCCTCGGGCAGGAATCACAGATACGCAGTATTTT. This translates into CASSSYAPRAGITDTQYF. The full variable domain, in which reference TRBV19 and TRBJ2-3 provide the parts outside the CDR3, is DGGITQSPKYLFRKEGQNVTLSCEQNLNHDAMYWYRQDPGQGLRLIYYSQIVNDFQKGDIAEGYSVSREKKESFPLTVTSAQKNPTAFYLCASSSYAPRAGITDTQYFGPGTRLTVL.

CDR3 amino acids: CASSPAGRGREQYF. In nucleotides, the CDR3 is TGTGCCAGCAGCCCGGCCGGAAGGGGGCGCGAGCAGTACTTC. This chain connects TRBV7-9 to TRBJ2-7; 7 nucleotides agree with TRBD1. The CDR3 has 14 amino acids. CDR1 and CDR2 (germline): SEHNR, FQNEAQ (reference sequence). V lost 5 bases to trimming and J lost 6 bases; unmatched junction nucleotides: 10.

V usage is TRBV12-5 and J usage is TRBJ2-1, with 7 bases lining up with TRBD1. Germline loops: CDR1 LGHNT, CDR2 FRNRAP. With 7 bases clipped from V and 2 bases from J, the junction kept 11 bases outside the gene matches. The CDR3 sequence is 16 residues long. The CDR3 bases are TGTGCTAGTGCTTGGGGGACAGTTGGGGCCTACAATGAGCAGTTCTTC. It yields the protein CASAWGTVGAYNEQFF.

This clone is classed as medium-sized. The chain links TRBV4-2 to TRBJ1-4; weak D call: TRBD1 (5 bases). The V gene's germline CDR1 is LGHNA and CDR2 YNFKEQ. Between the trimmed V and J ends, which lost 5 bases and 5 bases, there was a span of 12 bases. The CDR3 covers 14 residues. CDR3 nucleotide sequence: TGTGCCAGCAGCTTGGGGCAGGGAAATGAAAAACTGTTTTTT. This gives the protein CASSLGQGNEKLFF.

The chain carries TRBV19 and TRBJ1-1, with D tentatively TRBD1 (5 bases). Trimming pared 8 bases from V and 6 bases from J, leaving 22 bases between. The CDR3 contains 15 residues. Germline values: CDR1 LNHDA, CDR2 SQIVND (reference sequence). The CDR3 coding sequence is TGTGCCAGTGCGAGCTGTAAAGGGGCCGTGGCTGAAGCTTTCTTT. Its protein product is CASASCKGAVAEAFF.

The V and J genes are TRBV10-2 and TRBJ1-1; D is unresolved. The CDR3 is 14 amino acids. Germline CDR1 and CDR2: WSHSY and SAAADI. V gave up 0 bases and J gave up 11 bases, with 16 bases separating them. This CDR3 reads CASSESGQARRAFF. In nucleotides, the CDR3 is TGCGCCAGCAGTGAGTCAGGGCAGGCAAGGAGGGCTTTCTTT.

The chain joins TRBV19 to TRBJ1-5; D gene ambiguous. CDR1 LNHDA and CDR2 SQIVND come from the germline V gene (reference sequence). The V end was cut by 4 bases, the J end by 2 bases, with 15 bases between. The CDR3 is 16 residues long. The CDR3 DNA reads TGTGCCAGTAGTACCGATCGGTCGTACGGCAATCAGCCCCAGCATTTT. This translates into CASSTDRSYGNQPQHF.

Comments on this clone: The sample has other DNA sequences that encode this CDR3 too. This sequence joins TRBV10-2 and TRBJ2-1, with D tentatively TRBD1 (5 bases). The germline V and J ends were trimmed by 7 bases and 9 bases, with 13 bases remaining between them. The CDR3 sequence is 12 residues long. CDR1 and CDR2 (germline): WSHSY, SAAADI. The CDR3 sequence: CASKAGISEQFF. Written as DNA, the CDR3 is TGCGCCAGCAAGGCAGGGATAAGTGAGCAGTTCTTC.